This T cell receptor (beta chain) was captured by sequencing in a study of blood T cell repertoires in COVID-19. The wider study: Sample material is recorded as cDNA or gDNA derived from T cells, B-cell-depleted T cells, or PBMCs.

V was shortened by 4 bases and J by 9 bases, with 21 bases between the two germline ends. This CDR3 is built from 15 residues. The germline CDR1 and CDR2 sequences are LGHDT and YNNKEL (reference sequence). Original data processing: Reference gene primer amplification gave estimated nucleated cell counts. The data were produced by immunoSEQ multiplex PCR, yet TCRdb's version contains in-frame clones alone and is incomplete. V, J and clone size were drawn from that table, and D and trimming were deduced from the DNA. In the table there are 130,000 or so clones, about 88% of which are singletons. This chain connects TRBV3-1 (or the pseudogene TRBV3-2) to TRBJ2-5, with a weak D call TRBD1 (6 bases). This clonotype originated in a woman of 80 years or more with acute or convalescent COVID-19. Source material: peripheral blood. The chain's CDR3 is CASSPRGGGLMAQYF. The CDR3 DNA reads TGTGCCAGCAGCCCCCGGGGTGGGGGCCTCATGGCCCAGTACTTC.